A selection of T cell receptor beta chains follows, all from one sample in a study of T-cell memory formation after mild COVID-19. MiXCR was run by TCRdb on the 5' RACE reads, yielding one entry per CDR3 protein. The table shows some 600,000 distinct CDR3 sequences, with roughly 17% occurring only once. Sequencing used PBMCs or a T cell subset sorted from them (not recorded which). The receptors originated from an adult woman who had mild COVID-19 (a few samples of this study predate the infection). Cell type and time point are not known. Both conserved end residues are part of each CDR3. Fields, in order: J gene, clone size, V gene, D gene, CDR3 protein, CDR3 DNA. D genes are given only for firm matches. Clone size is stated in some rows and not others, as once, few, many or a class when expanded.

TRBJ1-1 few TRBV7-2 TRBD1 CASSSERTGMTPFF TGTGCCAGCAGCTCGGAACGGACAGGGATGACACCTTTCTTT
TRBJ2-1 - TRBV11-2 - CASSPGNHQDEQFF TGTGCCAGCAGCCCGGGAAACCACCAGGATGAGCAGTTCTTC
TRBJ2-4 few TRBV6-5 - CASSPDSGAKNIQYF TGTGCCAGCAGCCCGGATTCTGGGGCCAAAAACATTCAGTACTTC
TRBJ2-2 few TRBV2 - CASNNGGLNTGELFF TGTGCCAGCAACAACGGGGGGCTGAACACCGGGGAGCTGTTTTTT
TRBJ2-1 - TRBV6-5 TRBD1 CASRPLDRGSYNEQFF TGTGCCAGCAGGCCGCTCGACAGGGGTTCCTACAATGAGCAGTTCTTC
TRBJ2-5 - TRBV6-1 - CASRLSQETQYF TGTGCCAGCCGACTTAGCCAAGAGACCCAGTACTTC
TRBJ2-1 - TRBV27 - CASSSRTPSFYNEQFF TGTGCCAGCAGTTCAAGGACTCCCTCTTTCTACAATGAGCAGTTCTTC
TRBJ2-1 few TRBV20-1 TRBD2 CSASSGGAFDEQFF TGCAGTGCCTCTAGCGGGGGGGCATTTGATGAGCAGTTCTTC
TRBJ2-7 - TRBV29-1 - CSVKQGYEQYF TGCAGCGTTAAACAGGGTTACGAGCAGTACTTC
TRBJ1-1 - TRBV7-9 - CASSLFRGGNTEAFF TGTGCCAGCAGCTTGTTCAGGGGAGGTAACACTGAAGCTTTCTTT
TRBJ2-5 - TRBV12-3/TRBV12-4 - CASSHNERETQYF TGTGCCAGCAGTCACAACGAGAGAGAGACCCAGTACTTC
TRBJ2-1 - TRBV20-1 - CSASIEAGHNEQFF TGCAGTGCTAGTATCGAGGCGGGGCACAATGAGCAGTTCTTC
TRBJ1-1 few TRBV29-1 - CSVGRGNTEAFF TGCAGCGTTGGGCGGGGGAACACTGAAGCTTTCTTT
TRBJ2-7 few TRBV12-5 TRBD1 CASGRIRDRANEQYF TGTGCTAGTGGTCGCATCCGGGACAGGGCCAACGAGCAGTACTTC
TRBJ2-1 few TRBV5-1 - CASSPGGIHNEQFF TGCGCCAGCAGCCCAGGTGGAATCCACAATGAGCAGTTCTTC
TRBJ2-1 - TRBV7-9 - CASSLVEGGYNEQFF TGTGCCAGCAGCTTAGTTGAGGGGGGCTACAATGAGCAGTTCTTC
TRBJ2-1 few TRBV10-3 TRBD1 CAIRWDRNNEQFF TGTGCCATCAGATGGGACAGGAACAATGAGCAGTTCTTC
TRBJ2-5 few TRBV7-3 - CASSLRSPGAGEETQYF TGTGCCAGCAGCTTAAGGTCCCCAGGGGCAGGAGAAGAGACCCAGTACTTC
TRBJ1-2 - TRBV2 - CASSETKTFWGYGYTF TGTGCCAGCAGTGAAACGAAGACCTTTTGGGGGTATGGCTACACCTTC
TRBJ2-7 - TRBV20-1 TRBD2 CSASHPLSGSRYEQYF TGCAGTGCTAGCCATCCCCTCAGCGGGAGTAGGTACGAGCAGTACTTC
TRBJ1-4 - TRBV19 TRBD1 CASTADRGLEKLFF TGTGCCAGTACCGCGGACAGGGGGCTTGAAAAACTGTTTTTT
TRBJ1-3 few TRBV4-3 - CASSQDLGTPSGNTIYF TGCGCCAGCAGCCAAGATCTTGGGACACCCTCTGGAAACACCATATATTTT
TRBJ1-1 few TRBV4-2 TRBD1 CASSQPDRGNTEAFF TGTGCCAGCAGCCAGCCGGACAGGGGCAACACTGAAGCTTTCTTT
TRBJ2-1 few TRBV5-1 TRBD1 CASSLWGTGGGNEQFF TGCGCCAGCAGCTTGTGGGGGACAGGGGGTGGCAATGAGCAGTTCTTC
TRBJ2-7 - TRBV23-1 - CASSPHSPRRKSYEQYF TGCGCCAGCAGTCCCCACTCACCCAGGAGAAAATCCTACGAGCAGTACTTC
TRBJ1-5 few TRBV6-8 - CASSYEGLGQPQHF TGTGCCAGCAGTTACGAGGGTTTGGGCCAGCCCCAGCATTTT
TRBJ1-6 few TRBV5-1 - CASSLPGSGIHTLHF TGCGCCAGCTCCTTGCCGGGTAGCGGAATTCACACCCTCCACTTT
TRBJ2-6 - TRBV11-2 TRBD1 CASQGEHAGANVLTF TGTGCCAGCCAGGGGGAACACGCTGGGGCCAACGTCCTGACTTTC
TRBJ1-2 once TRBV29-1 - CSVRRDQGYTF TGCAGCGTTCGCAGGGACCAAGGCTACACCTTC
TRBJ2-7 few TRBV6-5 TRBD2 CASSDSAGYEQYF TGTGCCAGCAGTGACTCAGCGGGATACGAGCAGTACTTC
TRBJ2-6 few TRBV5-1 - CASSPQPQGTGANVLTF TGCGCCAGCAGCCCTCAACCGCAGGGGACTGGGGCCAACGTCCTGACTTTC
TRBJ2-5 few TRBV5-8 TRBD1 CASSPGRGLSQETQYF TGTGCCAGCAGCCCGGGAAGGGGGCTGAGCCAAGAGACCCAGTACTTC
TRBJ1-1 - TRBV7-2 TRBD1 CASSPYRGWTEAFF TGTGCCAGCAGCCCATACAGGGGTTGGACTGAAGCTTTCTTT
TRBJ1-1 few TRBV10-3 TRBD1 CAISESKGADTEAFF TGTGCCATCAGTGAGTCGAAGGGGGCGGACACTGAAGCTTTCTTT
TRBJ1-2 - TRBV2 TRBD1 CASSPHQTGGSLGYTF TGTGCCAGCAGTCCACATCAAACAGGGGGCAGCCTTGGCTACACCTTC
TRBJ1-1 - TRBV21-1 - CAIRARGRSSTEAFF TGTGCCATCCGGGCGAGGGGGAGGTCGAGCACTGAAGCTTTCTTT
TRBJ1-3 - TRBV19 TRBD1 CASTPRGQGGGNTIYF TGTGCCAGTACCCCCCGGGGACAGGGAGGTGGAAACACCATATATTTT
TRBJ2-3 - TRBV12-3/TRBV12-4 - CATRTWTRQATQCF TGTGCCACCCGAACGTGGACTCGACAGGCTACGCAGTGTTTT
TRBJ2-7 - TRBV7-6 - CAIPSPGDGTNEQYF TGTGCCATCCCAAGCCCTGGTGACGGCACTAACGAGCAGTACTTC
TRBJ2-7 few TRBV7-3 - CASSHLGGPTYEQYF TGTGCCAGCAGCCACCTCGGCGGGCCAACCTACGAGCAGTACTTC
TRBJ2-7 few TRBV7-9 - CASSSGGQVNEQYF TGTGCCAGCAGCTCCGGGGGGCAGGTCAACGAGCAGTACTTC
TRBJ1-4 - TRBV5-6 - CASSSPGRVNEKLFF TGTGCCAGCAGCTCCCCGGGACGCGTAAATGAAAAACTGTTTTTT
TRBJ1-2 - TRBV5-1 TRBD1 CASSQVPGQGAHGYTF TGCGCCAGCAGCCAAGTACCGGGACAGGGGGCACATGGCTACACCTTC
TRBJ2-3 few TRBV6-2/TRBV6-3 - CASSFAKPGGTQYF TGTGCCAGCAGTTTTGCGAAACCCGGGGGAACGCAGTATTTT
TRBJ1-2 - TRBV14 TRBD1 CASSQETGVDVYGYTF TGTGCCAGCAGCCAAGAGACAGGGGTCGATGTCTATGGCTACACCTTC
TRBJ1-5 - TRBV19 - CASSFDGGAQPQHF TGTGCCAGTAGTTTCGACGGAGGGGCCCAGCCCCAGCATTTT
TRBJ1-1 - TRBV2 - CASSEVSRNTEAFF TGTGCCAGCAGTGAAGTAAGTCGGAACACTGAAGCTTTCTTT
TRBJ1-1 - TRBV25-1 TRBD1 CASSDPRGEGTEAFF TGTGCCAGCAGTGACCCCAGGGGGGAGGGCACTGAAGCTTTCTTT
TRBJ1-1 - TRBV30 - CAWSLRGGQSRLTEAFF TGTGCCTGGAGCCTACGGGGGGGTCAATCCCGTCTAACTGAAGCTTTCTTT
TRBJ1-2 - TRBV12-3/TRBV12-4 - CASSLQGAAIYGYTF TGTGCCAGCAGCTTACAGGGCGCCGCAATCTATGGCTACACCTTC
TRBJ1-3 few TRBV7-6 TRBD1 CASSSERQGSGNTIYF TGTGCCAGCAGCTCGGAGAGACAGGGCTCTGGAAACACCATATATTTT
TRBJ1-1 few TRBV20-1 - CSATEYTEAFF TGCAGTGCTACCGAATACACTGAAGCTTTCTTT
TRBJ2-7 - TRBV2 - CASSPKGLADYEQYF TGTGCCAGCAGTCCGAAGGGGCTTGCAGACTACGAGCAGTACTTC
TRBJ2-5 - TRBV12-3/TRBV12-4 TRBD2 CASSLALAGGNGETQYF TGTGCCAGCAGTTTAGCTCTAGCGGGGGGAAACGGAGAGACCCAGTACTTC